This TCR beta chain was captured by sequencing in a study of blood T cell repertoires in COVID-19. Germline CDR1 is MDHEN and CDR2 is SYDVKM. Between the trimmed V and J ends, which lost 6 bases and 1 base, there was a span of 13 bases. The CDR3 is 14 residues long. Sequencing was performed with immunoSEQ multiplex PCR; in TCRdb, only in-frame clones are kept and a portion is missing. The sample includes 200,000 to 250,000 clones, about 86% of them seen just once. Material: PBMCs or T cells enriched from blood (not recorded which). This TCR derives from a woman in her fifties or sixties in a cohort exposed to, infected with or recovered from COVID-19 (not recorded which). The chain combines TRBV28 with TRBJ2-7, with unresolved D. Here the CDR3 reads CASRPLVVSYEQYF. The CDR3, as DNA: TGTGCCAGCAGACCCTTAGTCGTGTCCTACGAGCAGTACTTC.